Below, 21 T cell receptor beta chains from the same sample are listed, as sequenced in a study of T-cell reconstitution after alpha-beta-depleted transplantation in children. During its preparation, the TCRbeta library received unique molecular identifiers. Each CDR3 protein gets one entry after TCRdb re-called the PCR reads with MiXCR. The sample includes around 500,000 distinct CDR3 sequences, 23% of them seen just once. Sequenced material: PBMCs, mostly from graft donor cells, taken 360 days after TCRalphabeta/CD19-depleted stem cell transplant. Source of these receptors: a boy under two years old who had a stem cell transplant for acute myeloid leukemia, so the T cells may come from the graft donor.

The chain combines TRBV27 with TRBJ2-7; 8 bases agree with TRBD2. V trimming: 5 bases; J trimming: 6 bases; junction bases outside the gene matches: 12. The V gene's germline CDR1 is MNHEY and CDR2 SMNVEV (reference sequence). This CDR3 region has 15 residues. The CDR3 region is CASSSSGGVFSEQYF. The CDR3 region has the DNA TGTGCCAGCAGTAGCAGCGGGGGAGTCTTTAGCGAGCAGTACTTC.

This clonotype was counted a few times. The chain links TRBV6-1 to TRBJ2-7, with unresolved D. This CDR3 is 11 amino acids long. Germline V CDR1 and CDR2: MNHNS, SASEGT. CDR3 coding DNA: TGTGCGGCTAGTGAAAACTACGAGCAGTACTTC. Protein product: CAASENYEQYF.

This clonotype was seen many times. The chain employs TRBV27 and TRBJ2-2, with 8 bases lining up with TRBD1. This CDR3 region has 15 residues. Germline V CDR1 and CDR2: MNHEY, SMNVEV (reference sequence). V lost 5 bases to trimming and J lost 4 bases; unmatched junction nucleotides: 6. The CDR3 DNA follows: TGTGCCAGCAGTCTCAGGACAGGGACCACCGGGGAGCTGTTTTTT. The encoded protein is CASSLRTGTTGELFF.

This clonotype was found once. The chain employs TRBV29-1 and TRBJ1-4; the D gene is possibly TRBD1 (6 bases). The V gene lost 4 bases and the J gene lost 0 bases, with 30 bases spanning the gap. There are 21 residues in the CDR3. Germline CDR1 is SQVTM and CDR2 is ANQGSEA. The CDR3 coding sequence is TGCAGCGTTGTAGAGCGGGACAATAGGCAGGGCAAGAGATCAACTAATGAAAAACTGTTTTTT. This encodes CSVVERDNRQGKRSTNEKLFF. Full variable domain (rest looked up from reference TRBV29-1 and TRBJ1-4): SAVISQKPSRDICQRGTSLTIQCQVDSQVTMMFWYRQQPGQSLTLIATANQGSEATYESGFVIDKFPISRPNLTFSTLTVSNMSPEDSSIYLCSVVERDNRQGKRSTNEKLFFGSGTQLSVL.

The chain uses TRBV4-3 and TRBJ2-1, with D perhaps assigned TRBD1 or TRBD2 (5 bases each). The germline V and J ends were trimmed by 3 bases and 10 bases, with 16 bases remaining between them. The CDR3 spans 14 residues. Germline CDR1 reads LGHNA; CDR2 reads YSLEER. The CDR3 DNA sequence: TGCGCCAGCAGCCAGAAGGGACCGAATTGGGAGCAGTTCTTC. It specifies CASSQKGPNWEQFF.

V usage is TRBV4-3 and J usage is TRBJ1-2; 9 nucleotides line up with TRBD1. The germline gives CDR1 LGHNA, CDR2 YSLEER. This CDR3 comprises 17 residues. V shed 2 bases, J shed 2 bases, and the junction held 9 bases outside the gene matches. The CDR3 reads CASSQFLGGQGNYGYTF. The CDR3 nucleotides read TGCGCCAGCAGCCAATTCCTGGGGGGACAGGGAAACTATGGCTACACCTTC.

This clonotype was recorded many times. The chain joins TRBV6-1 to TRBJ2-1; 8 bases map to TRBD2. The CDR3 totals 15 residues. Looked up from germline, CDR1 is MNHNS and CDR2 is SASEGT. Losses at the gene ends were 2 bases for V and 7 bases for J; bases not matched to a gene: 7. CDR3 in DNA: TGTGCCAGCAGTGAAAGCCCTAGCGGGCTGAATGAGCAGTTCTTC. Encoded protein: CASSESPSGLNEQFF.

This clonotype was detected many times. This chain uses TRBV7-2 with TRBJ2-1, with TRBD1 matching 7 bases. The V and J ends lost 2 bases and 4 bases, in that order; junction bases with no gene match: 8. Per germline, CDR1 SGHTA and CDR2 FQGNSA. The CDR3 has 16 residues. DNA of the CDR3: TGTGCCAGCAGCTTAAATAAGGGGACAGTTTACAATGAGCAGTTCTTC. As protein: CASSLNKGTVYNEQFF. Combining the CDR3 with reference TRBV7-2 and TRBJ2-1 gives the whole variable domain GAGVSQSPSNKVTEKGKDVELRCDPISGHTALYWYRQSLGQGLEFLIYFQGNSAPDKSGLPSDRFSAERTGGSVSTLTIQRTQQEDSAVYLCASSLNKGTVYNEQFFGPGTRLTVL.

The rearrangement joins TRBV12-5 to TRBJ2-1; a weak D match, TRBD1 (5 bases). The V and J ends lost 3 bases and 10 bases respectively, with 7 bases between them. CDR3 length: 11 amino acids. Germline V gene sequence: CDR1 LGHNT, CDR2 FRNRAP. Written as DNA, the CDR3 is TGTGCTAGTGGTTTTCGGACAGAGCAGTTCTTC. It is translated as CASGFRTEQFF.

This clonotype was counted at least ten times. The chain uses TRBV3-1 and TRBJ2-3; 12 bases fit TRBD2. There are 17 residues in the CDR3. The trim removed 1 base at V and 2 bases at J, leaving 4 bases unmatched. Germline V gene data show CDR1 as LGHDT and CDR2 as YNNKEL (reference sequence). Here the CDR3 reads CASSQGLAGVPTDTQYF. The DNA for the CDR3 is TGTGCCAGCAGCCAAGGACTAGCGGGGGTGCCCACAGATACGCAGTATTTT.

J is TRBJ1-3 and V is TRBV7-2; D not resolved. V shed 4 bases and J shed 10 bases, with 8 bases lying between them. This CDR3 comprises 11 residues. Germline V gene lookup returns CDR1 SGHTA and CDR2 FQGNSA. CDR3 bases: TGTGCCAGCAGCTCGTTGGGGACCATATATTTT. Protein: CASSSLGTIYF.

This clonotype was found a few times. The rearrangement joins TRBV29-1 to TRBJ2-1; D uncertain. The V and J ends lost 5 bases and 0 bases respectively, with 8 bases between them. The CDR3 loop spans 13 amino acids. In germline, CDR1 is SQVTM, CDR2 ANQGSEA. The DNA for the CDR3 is TGCAGCGTTAGGGAAAGCTCCTACAATGAGCAGTTCTTC. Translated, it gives CSVRESSYNEQFF.

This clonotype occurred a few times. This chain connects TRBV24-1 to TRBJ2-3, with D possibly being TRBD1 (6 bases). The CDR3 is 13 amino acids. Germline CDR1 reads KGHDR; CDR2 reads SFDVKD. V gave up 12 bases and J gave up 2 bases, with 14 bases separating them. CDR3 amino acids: CAAEGQNTDTQYF. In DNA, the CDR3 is TGTGCCGCCGAGGGACAAAACACAGATACGCAGTATTTT.

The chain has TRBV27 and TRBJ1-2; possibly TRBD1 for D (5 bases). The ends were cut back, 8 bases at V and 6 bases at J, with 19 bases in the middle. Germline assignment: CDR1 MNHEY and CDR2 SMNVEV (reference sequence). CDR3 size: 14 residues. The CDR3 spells CASGLSGLPNGYTF. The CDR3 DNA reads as TGTGCCAGCGGGCTTTCAGGGCTACCTAATGGCTACACCTTC.

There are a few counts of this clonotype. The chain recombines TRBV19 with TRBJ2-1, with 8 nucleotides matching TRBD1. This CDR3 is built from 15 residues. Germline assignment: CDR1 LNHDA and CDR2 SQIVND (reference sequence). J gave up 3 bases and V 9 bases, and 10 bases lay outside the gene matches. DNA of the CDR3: TGTGCCAGCCTCTTACCGGGACAGGACTACAATGAGCAGTTCTTC. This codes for CASLLPGQDYNEQFF.

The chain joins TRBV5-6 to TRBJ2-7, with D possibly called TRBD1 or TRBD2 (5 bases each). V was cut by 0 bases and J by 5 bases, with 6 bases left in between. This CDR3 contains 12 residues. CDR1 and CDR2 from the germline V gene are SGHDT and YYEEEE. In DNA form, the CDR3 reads TGTGCCAGCAGCTTGGGGGACCACGAGCAGTACTTC. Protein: CASSLGDHEQYF.

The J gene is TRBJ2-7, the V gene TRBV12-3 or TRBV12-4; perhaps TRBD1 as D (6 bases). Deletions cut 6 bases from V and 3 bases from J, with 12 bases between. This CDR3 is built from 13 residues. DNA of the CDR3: TGTGCCAGCAGCCCGGGACATTTCTACGAGCAGTACTTC. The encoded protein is CASSPGHFYEQYF.

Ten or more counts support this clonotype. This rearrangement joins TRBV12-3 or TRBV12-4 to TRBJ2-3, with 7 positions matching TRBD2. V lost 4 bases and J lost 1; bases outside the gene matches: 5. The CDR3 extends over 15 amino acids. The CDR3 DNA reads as TGTGCCAGCAGTTCACATACTAGCGGCACAGATACGCAGTATTTT. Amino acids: CASSSHTSGTDTQYF.

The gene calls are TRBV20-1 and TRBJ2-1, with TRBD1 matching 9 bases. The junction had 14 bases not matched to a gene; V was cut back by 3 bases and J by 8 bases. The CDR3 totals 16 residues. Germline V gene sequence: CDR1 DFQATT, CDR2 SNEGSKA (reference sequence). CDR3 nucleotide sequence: TGCAGTGCTAGCGGTCGGTCCGGGACAGGGAGGCATGAGCAGTTCTTC. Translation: CSASGRSGTGRHEQFF.

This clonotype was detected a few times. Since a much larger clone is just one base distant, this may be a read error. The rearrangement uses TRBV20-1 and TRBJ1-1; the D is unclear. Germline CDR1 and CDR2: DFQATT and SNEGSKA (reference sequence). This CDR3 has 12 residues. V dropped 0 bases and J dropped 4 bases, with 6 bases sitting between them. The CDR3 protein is CSARDWSTEAFF. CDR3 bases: TGCAGTGCTAGAGATTGGAGCACTGAAGCTTTCTTT.

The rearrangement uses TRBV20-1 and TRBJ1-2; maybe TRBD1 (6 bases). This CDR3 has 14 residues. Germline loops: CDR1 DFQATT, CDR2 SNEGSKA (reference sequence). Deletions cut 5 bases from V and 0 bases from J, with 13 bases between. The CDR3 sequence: CSAVQGTTNYGYTF. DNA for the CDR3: TGCAGTGCTGTCCAGGGGACTACTAACTATGGCTACACCTTC.